This TCR beta chain comes out of a study of T-cell memory formation after mild COVID-19. TCRdb recomputed calls from the 5' RACE reads with MiXCR, one row per CDR3 protein. The sample holds about 430,000 distinct CDR3 sequences, more than 15% seen once. This clonotype was counted many times. The CDR3 contains 14 residues. Germline V gene sequence: CDR1 SGHTA, CDR2 FQGNSA. J lost 1 base, V lost 3 bases, and 2 bases had no gene match. The sample comprised PBMCs or a T cell subset sorted from them (not recorded which). The rearrangement links TRBV7-2 to TRBJ1-1, with 7 bases identical to TRBD1. This clonotype was obtained from a man younger than 35 who had mild COVID-19 (a few samples of this study predate the infection). Cell type and time point are not known. The chain's CDR3 is CASSFRDRNTEAFF. The CDR3 DNA sequence: TGTGCCAGCAGCTTCCGGGACAGGAACACTGAAGCTTTCTTT.